This record concerns one T cell receptor beta chain sequence. Per the original methods: Nucleated cell number was recorded as an estimate derived from reference gene primer amplification. The method was immunoSEQ multiplex PCR; TCRdb's version includes in-frame clones alone and lacks a portion of them. Clone size and the V and J calls come from that table; the DNA yielded D and trimming. The sample lists some 38,000 clones, approximately 86% occurring once. The V gene's germline CDR1 is SGHNT and CDR2 YYREEE (reference sequence). CDR3 length: 12 residues. The V gene lost 3 bases and the J gene lost 0 bases, with 2 bases spanning the gap. The data derive from a study of blood T cell repertoires in COVID-19. At the level of the study: COVID-19 samples, acute and convalescent, were from the United States, Italy and Spain. The analysed material was cDNA or gDNA that came from T cells, B-cell-depleted T cells, or PBMCs.

The chain combines TRBV5-4 with TRBJ2-3; D ambiguous. Sequenced: peripheral blood. This receptor was obtained from a man in his 70s with acute or convalescent COVID-19. CDR3 region: CASSSSTDTQYF. DNA of the CDR3: TGTGCCAGCAGCTCTAGCACAGATACGCAGTATTTT.